This is a list of T cell receptor beta chains from one sample in a study of CD8 T cells in ankylosing spondylitis. MiXCR was run by TCRdb on the 5' RACE reads, yielding one entry per CDR3 protein. Of 450,000 or so distinct CDR3 sequences listed, more than 25% are singletons. The sample taken for sequencing was blood, either unsorted or a sorted T cell fraction (not recorded which). The receptors were gathered from a male donor with ankylosing spondylitis. Both conserved end residues are part of each CDR3. Each record gives: D gene, J gene, V gene, clone size, CDR3 protein, CDR3 DNA. D genes are given only for firm matches. Expanded clones are given a class, and other clones once, few, many or no size at all.

d_call: TRBD1; j_call: TRBJ1-1; v_call: TRBV20-1; clone_size: once; cdr3_aa: CSAKGQGTVKNTEAFF; cdr3_nt: TGCAGTGCCAAGGGACAGGGTACGGTCAAGAACACTGAAGCTTTCTTT
d_call: .; j_call: TRBJ1-2; v_call: TRBV18; clone_size: .; cdr3_aa: CASSPNRNYGYTF; cdr3_nt: TGTGCCAGCTCACCAAACCGGAACTATGGCTACACCTTC
d_call: .; j_call: TRBJ2-1; v_call: TRBV7-7; clone_size: .; cdr3_aa: CASSSGASYSYNEQFF; cdr3_nt: TGTGCCAGCAGCTCTGGGGCTTCCTACTCCTACAATGAGCAGTTCTTC
d_call: .; j_call: TRBJ2-5; v_call: TRBV20-1; clone_size: .; cdr3_aa: CSARSSGLRETQYF; cdr3_nt: TGCAGTGCTAGGTCGAGCGGCCTAAGGGAGACCCAGTACTTC
d_call: TRBD2; j_call: TRBJ2-1; v_call: TRBV20-1; clone_size: many; cdr3_aa: CSARAGGPHEQFF; cdr3_nt: TGCAGTGCTAGAGCGGGAGGGCCACATGAGCAGTTCTTC
d_call: .; j_call: TRBJ1-2; v_call: TRBV27; clone_size: .; cdr3_aa: CASIPGLKGGYTF; cdr3_nt: TGTGCCAGCATACCGGGGCTGAAGGGTGGCTACACCTTC
d_call: TRBD1; j_call: TRBJ1-1; v_call: TRBV29-1; clone_size: .; cdr3_aa: CSVGQGGEGAFF; cdr3_nt: TGCAGCGTTGGACAGGGTGGGGAGGGAGCTTTCTTT
d_call: TRBD1; j_call: TRBJ1-5; v_call: TRBV6-2/TRBV6-3; clone_size: .; cdr3_aa: CASSPRQGKNGQPQHF; cdr3_nt: TGTGCCAGCAGCCCAAGACAGGGGAAGAACGGTCAGCCCCAGCATTTT
d_call: TRBD1; j_call: TRBJ2-5; v_call: TRBV5-1; clone_size: .; cdr3_aa: CASSSGQGLGNAETQYF; cdr3_nt: TGCGCCAGCAGCTCCGGACAGGGTCTCGGGAATGCTGAGACCCAGTACTTC
d_call: .; j_call: TRBJ2-7; v_call: TRBV5-1; clone_size: .; cdr3_aa: CASSTGSSPTQQYF; cdr3_nt: TGCGCCAGCAGTACCGGGTCTAGTCCCACCCAGCAGTACTTC
d_call: .; j_call: TRBJ1-2; v_call: TRBV4-2; clone_size: few; cdr3_aa: CASSQGTLTVDGYTF; cdr3_nt: TGTGCCAGCAGCCAAGGAACTTTAACAGTTGATGGCTACACCTTC
d_call: .; j_call: TRBJ1-5; v_call: TRBV6-5; clone_size: .; cdr3_aa: CASSLELSQPQHF; cdr3_nt: TGTGCCAGCAGTCTCGAGCTGAGTCAGCCCCAGCATTTT
d_call: TRBD2; j_call: TRBJ2-1; v_call: TRBV5-1; clone_size: .; cdr3_aa: CASSSPAGVHNEQFF; cdr3_nt: TGCGCCAGCAGCTCTCCAGCGGGAGTCCACAATGAGCAGTTCTTC
d_call: TRBD1; j_call: TRBJ1-4; v_call: TRBV12-3/TRBV12-4; clone_size: .; cdr3_aa: CASSPTGGTEKLFF; cdr3_nt: TGTGCCAGCAGTCCGACAGGGGGGACTGAAAAACTGTTTTTT
d_call: .; j_call: TRBJ2-3; v_call: TRBV20-1; clone_size: many; cdr3_aa: CSASPVGTSYVDTQYF; cdr3_nt: TGCAGTGCTAGCCCCGTTGGTACTAGTTATGTAGATACGCAGTATTTT
d_call: TRBD2; j_call: TRBJ2-1; v_call: TRBV5-1; clone_size: .; cdr3_aa: CASSLGPLLTSGKWNEQFF; cdr3_nt: TGCGCCAGCAGCTTGGGCCCCTTACTGACTAGCGGGAAGTGGAATGAGCAGTTCTTC
d_call: .; j_call: TRBJ2-7; v_call: TRBV27; clone_size: .; cdr3_aa: CASSLRQRAGESSYEQYF; cdr3_nt: TGTGCCAGCAGTTTGAGACAACGGGCAGGGGAGAGCTCCTACGAGCAGTACTTC
d_call: TRBD1; j_call: TRBJ1-2; v_call: TRBV5-1; clone_size: few; cdr3_aa: CASSPGTVYDYGYTF; cdr3_nt: TGCGCCAGCAGCCCCGGGACAGTCTATGACTATGGCTACACCTTC
d_call: TRBD1; j_call: TRBJ2-2; v_call: TRBV6-5; clone_size: .; cdr3_aa: CASSYSISGGRGELFF; cdr3_nt: TGTGCCAGCAGTTACTCGATTTCAGGGGGTAGGGGGGAGCTGTTTTTT
d_call: .; j_call: TRBJ1-1; v_call: TRBV5-1; clone_size: many; cdr3_aa: CASSLNPRGDTEAFF; cdr3_nt: TGCGCCAGCAGCTTGAACCCCAGGGGAGACACTGAAGCTTTCTTT